One sample yielded the 20 T cell receptor beta chains listed below, sequenced in a study of blood T cell repertoires in COVID-19 (dated by TCRdb to between 2020 and 2021). Library preparation employed the immunoSEQ multiplex PCR assay. This is the immuneACCESS table as TCRdb keeps it, with only in-frame sequences that have V and J called. A part of the clones is gone; compared with another copy, unresolved V genes explain less than half, and the rest is unexplained. For this sample there are under 250,000 clones; around nine tenths appear just once. The top ten hold roughly 1.6% of the sample. Sequencing used peripheral blood. These receptors were obtained from a woman in her sixties who had recovered from COVID-19.

The chain recombines TRBV6-5 with TRBJ2-7, with 7 bases matching TRBD1. From germline, CDR1 is MNHEY and CDR2 SVGAGI. J was trimmed by 3 bases and V by 5 bases; bases with no gene match: 10. The CDR3 is made up of 15 amino acids. CDR3 coding DNA: TGTGCCAGCAGTCCCACAGGGGCCCCCTACTACGAGCAGTACTTC. This sequence encodes CASSPTGAPYYEQYF.

The chain joins TRBV7-6 to TRBJ2-2, with TRBD1 matching over 8 bases. From germline, CDR1 is SGHVS and CDR2 FNYEAQ. The CDR3 extends over 16 amino acids. With 4 bases clipped from V and 5 bases from J, the junction kept 9 bases outside the gene matches. CDR3 protein: CASSSTGQGPTGELFF. As DNA, the CDR3 is TGTGCCAGCAGCTCAACTGGACAGGGCCCAACCGGGGAGCTGTTTTTT.

The chain couples TRBV11-2 to TRBJ1-3, with TRBD1 matching 8 bases. The J segment lost 8 bases and the V segment lost 5 bases, leaving 5 bases of the junction unmatched. Germline-derived CDR1 and CDR2 are SGHAT and FQNNGV. This CDR3 region has 13 residues. CDR3 in amino acids: CASSRGQADTIYF. The DNA for the CDR3 is TGTGCCAGCAGCCGGGGACAGGCTGACACCATATATTTT. The complete variable domain, with remaining parts taken from reference TRBV11-2 and TRBJ1-3, reads EAGVAQSPRYKIIEKRQSVAFWCNPISGHATLYWYQQILGQGPKLLIQFQNNGVVDDSQLPKDRFSAERLKGVDSTLKIQPAKLEDSAVYLCASSRGQADTIYFGEGSWLTVV.

J is TRBJ1-4 and V is TRBV25-1; a possible D gene is TRBD1 (6 bases). The CDR3 totals 15 residues. Germline-derived CDR1 and CDR2 are MGHDK and SYGVNS. V shed 6 bases and J shed 6 bases, with 17 bases lying between them. The DNA for the CDR3 is TGTGCCAGCAGCCAGATCGGACAGTTAGATGAAAAACTGTTTTTT. Residues: CASSQIGQLDEKLFF.

The table lists this clone with a few counts. The V and J genes are TRBV6-6 and TRBJ1-2; no definite D call. The germline V gene encodes CDR1 MNHNY and CDR2 SVGAGI (reference sequence). The germline V and J ends were trimmed by 7 bases and 8 bases, with 14 bases remaining between them. The length of the CDR3 is 12 residues. The CDR3 is CASKTRTEGYTF. In DNA, the CDR3 is TGTGCCAGCAAAACACGAACGGAGGGCTACACCTTC.

The chain employs TRBV5-6 and TRBJ2-5, with D perhaps matching TRBD2 (7 bases). V was shortened by 4 bases and J by 5 bases, with 12 bases between the two germline ends. This CDR3 is 13 amino acids long. Per the germline V gene, CDR1 is SGHDT and CDR2 is YYEEEE. The CDR3, as DNA: TGTGCCAGCAGCCTCGGGGGGCCCGAGACCCAGTACTTC. This encodes CASSLGGPETQYF.

This rearrangement joins TRBV6-5 to TRBJ1-5; D unclear. Germline CDR1 MNHEY, CDR2 SVGAGI. Trimming took off 7 bases at V and 0 bases at J, with 13 bases between the two ends. The CDR3 is 15 amino acids. CDR3 region: CASIDRQYSNQPQHF. The CDR3 DNA reads as TGTGCCAGCATCGATCGCCAGTATAGCAATCAGCCCCAGCATTTT.

The chain is built from TRBV9 and TRBJ2-1; tentatively, D is TRBD1 (5 bases). Germline CDR1 reads SGDLS; CDR2 reads YYNGEE. V lost 6 bases to trimming and J lost 5 bases, with 12 bases between them. This CDR3 is built from 13 residues. The CDR3 spells CASTLRGDNEQFF. DNA of the CDR3: TGTGCCAGCACCCTAAGGGGCGACAATGAGCAGTTCTTC.

The chain combines TRBV5-1 with TRBJ1-1; 9 nucleotides agree with TRBD1. The CDR3 length is 13 residues. CDR1 SGHRS and CDR2 YFSETQ come from the germline V gene. Germline trimming cut 4 bases from V and 5 bases from J; bases unmatched to any gene: 3. CDR3 region: CASSAGQGTEAFF. CDR3 sequence (DNA): TGCGCCAGCAGCGCAGGACAGGGGACTGAAGCTTTCTTT.

The chain uses TRBV28 and TRBJ2-7; a weak D match, TRBD1 (6 bases). The germline gives CDR1 MDHEN, CDR2 SYDVKM. Trimming stripped 8 bases from V and 1 base from J, with 21 bases between. The CDR3 is made up of 16 amino acids. CDR3 region: CASCTTGNPISYEQYF. CDR3 nucleotides: TGTGCCAGCTGCACGACAGGTAACCCGATTTCCTACGAGCAGTACTTC.

The chain has TRBV18 and TRBJ2-7, with a possible D match to TRBD1 (5 bases). Trimming removed 3 bases from V and 2 bases from J, with 23 bases in between. CDR1 is KGHSH, CDR2 LQKENI, per germline. The CDR3 length is 18 residues. In DNA form, the CDR3 reads TGTGCCAGCTCACCCTCCAGACCCGCAGACAGCGAAACCTACGAGCAGTACTTC. Its protein is CASSPSRPADSETYEQYF.

This clone turned up a few times. This rearrangement joins TRBV4-3 to TRBJ1-1; possibly TRBD1 for D (6 bases). Trimming took 1 base from V and 6 from J, leaving 15 bases between them. The CDR3 length is 15 residues. Per the germline V gene, CDR1 is LGHNA and CDR2 is YSLEER. The CDR3 here is CASSQALGGGSEAFF. In DNA form, the CDR3 reads TGCGCCAGCAGCCAAGCACTAGGGGGGGGATCTGAAGCTTTCTTT.

The chain couples TRBV5-1 to TRBJ1-1; D gene unclear. The germline V gene encodes CDR1 SGHRS and CDR2 YFSETQ. The V gene lost 5 bases and the J gene lost 0 bases, with 17 bases spanning the gap. The length of the CDR3 is 16 residues. The CDR3 is CASSREPQSMNTEAFF. In nucleotides, the CDR3 is TGCGCCAGCAGTAGGGAGCCCCAGAGCATGAACACTGAAGCTTTCTTT.

This clone was found once. The chain carries TRBV29-1 and TRBJ1-2; D is possibly TRBD1 (5 bases). V was cut by 2 bases and J by 7 bases, with 14 bases left in between. Germline V gives CDR1 SQVTM, CDR2 ANQGSEA. CDR3 length equals 13 residues. CDR3 DNA sequence: TGCAGCGTTGAACCAGGGAAGGGTGGTGGCTACACCTTC. Amino acid sequence: CSVEPGKGGGYTF.

The rearrangement uses TRBV19 and TRBJ2-7; tentative D call: TRBD2 (7 bases). The CDR3 contains 16 residues. Germline loops: CDR1 LNHDA, CDR2 SQIVND (reference sequence). The V and J ends lost 4 bases and 2 bases respectively, with 18 bases between them. The CDR3 nucleotides read TGTGCCAGTAGTAGCTTTTATGGGAGGGGGACCTACGAGCAGTACTTC. Amino acid sequence: CASSSFYGRGTYEQYF. Together with reference TRBV19 and TRBJ2-7, the CDR3 gives the full variable domain: DGGITQSPKYLFRKEGQNVTLSCEQNLNHDAMYWYRQDPGQGLRLIYYSQIVNDFQKGDIAEGYSVSREKKESFPLTVTSAQKNPTAFYLCASSSFYGRGTYEQYFGPGTRLTVT.

The chain uses TRBV6-5 and TRBJ2-7; 7 bases fit TRBD1. Germline CDR1 MNHEY, CDR2 SVGAGI. V lost 0 bases to trimming and J lost 2 bases; unmatched junction nucleotides: 4. CDR3 length equals 15 residues. CDR3 nucleotides: TGTGCCAGCAGTTACTCCCCGGGACAGACCTACGAGCAGTACTTC. Translating gives CASSYSPGQTYEQYF.

The genes are TRBV15 and TRBJ2-1; D is undetermined. There are 14 residues in the CDR3. V lost 1 base to trimming and J lost 7 bases, with 11 bases between them. Germline V lookup: CDR1 LNHNV, CDR2 YYDKDF (reference sequence). The CDR3, as DNA: TGTGCCACCAGCAGAGGGCTCTCCGAAAATGAGCAGTTCTTC. It translates to CATSRGLSENEQFF.

V is TRBV7-8 and J is TRBJ1-2; 9 bases fit TRBD1. From germline, CDR1 is SGHVS and CDR2 FQNEAQ. After removal of 4 bases from V and 6 bases from J, the junction contained 9 bases not matched to a gene. The CDR3 runs 15 residues. The CDR3 bases are TGTGCCAGCAGCTATACGAGGACAGGGGCGGATGGCTACACCTTC. Amino acids: CASSYTRTGADGYTF.

The chain carries TRBV3-1 (or the pseudogene TRBV3-2) and TRBJ2-1; tentatively, D is TRBD1 (6 bases). Trimming shortened V by 1 base and J by 7 bases, and 8 bases separated the two germline ends. Looked up from germline, CDR1 is LGHDT and CDR2 is YNNKEL (reference sequence). The CDR3 spans 13 residues. DNA for the CDR3: TGTGCCAGCAGCCAAGGAGGGGGAAATGAGCAGTTCTTC. Its translation: CASSQGGGNEQFF.

The chain carries TRBV5-6 and TRBJ2-4; D gene ambiguous. The CDR3 extends over 15 amino acids. V gave up 2 bases and J gave up 0 bases, with 9 bases separating them. CDR1 and CDR2 (germline): SGHDT, YYEEEE. CDR3 sequence (DNA): TGTGCCAGCAGCTTTCCTAGGCTAGCCAAAAACATTCAGTACTTC. Translated: CASSFPRLAKNIQYF.